This T cell receptor beta chain comes out of a study of glioma-infiltrating T cells. Using RNA template, CDR3s of TCR alpha and beta were amplified with iRepertoire arm-PCR. TCRdb analysed the multiplex PCR reads with MiXCR anew, one entry per CDR3 protein. The table records over 100,000 distinct CDR3 sequences, 25% of them present only once. Germline V CDR1 and CDR2: SQVTM, ANQGSEA. With 7 bases removed from V and 0 bases from J, the gap between germline ends came to 16 bases. The CDR3 consists of 15 residues. This sequence joins TRBV29-1 and TRBJ2-1; maybe TRBD2 (6 bases). Sequencing input: glioma tissue, nonneoplastic brain tissue, or PBMCs (not recorded which). The TCR originated in a human donor with low-grade glioma or glioblastoma, undergoing nonglioma brain surgery, or in good health (not recorded which). The CDR3 loop is CSALWDLSSYNEQFF. In DNA form, the CDR3 reads TGCAGCGCATTGTGGGACTTGAGCTCCTACAATGAGCAGTTCTTC.